The following is a TCR beta chain sequence with its context. Its antigen remains unknown. In TCRdb, the 5' RACE reads were re-called with MiXCR into one record per CDR3 protein. The sample lists about 310,000 distinct CDR3 sequences, approximately 19% occurring once. This sample is drawn from a study of T-cell memory formation after mild COVID-19. V lost 4 bases and J 2 bases, leaving 10 bases between the germline ends. This CDR3 comprises 15 residues. Germline V gene data show CDR1 as SGHRS and CDR2 as YFSETQ. Overall study results and limits: Within pre-infection memory, some responding clones were found, suggesting cross-reactive memory joined.

The origin of this receptor is a young man who had mild COVID-19 (a few samples of this study predate the infection). Cell type and time point are not known. This rearrangement joins TRBV5-1 to TRBJ1-6, with D unresolved. Source material: PBMCs or a T cell subset sorted from them (not recorded which). CDR3 protein: CASSLGTAYNSPLHF. DNA for the CDR3: TGCGCCAGCAGCCTTGGAACAGCCTATAATTCACCCCTCCACTTT. The variable domain in full, completed from reference TRBV5-1 and TRBJ1-6, reads KAGVTQTPRYLIKTRGQQVTLSCSPISGHRSVSWYQQTPGQGLQFLFEYFSETQRNKGNFPGRFSGRQFSNSRSEMNVSTLELGDSALYLCASSLGTAYNSPLHFGNGTRLTVT.